Below are 24 T cell receptor beta chains sequenced from a single sample in a study of CD8 T cells in Susac syndrome (dated by TCRdb to 2018 to 2020). Library preparation used the immunoSEQ multiplex PCR assay. RNA was extracted with the RNeasy kit and about 0.5 to 1 ug was reverse transcribed using random hexamers. TCRdb trimmed public reads at Q25 via fastp, called clones via MiXCR and kept in-frame beta chains. Each record represents a unique CDR3 protein, reported with the most common genes and DNA among its rows. The sample data list under 150,000 distinct CDR3 sequences, and approximately 94% of these were observed just once. The top ten clones comprise 0.075% to 0.09% of the sample. Sequenced input: CD4+ T cells from PBMCs. These TCRs come from a human donor with Susac syndrome.

J is TRBJ1-2 and V is TRBV4-1; 9 bases line up with TRBD1. V lost 7 bases to trimming and J lost 4 bases; unmatched junction nucleotides: 13. CDR1 is MGHRA and CDR2 is YSYEKL in the germline V gene. The CDR3 runs 16 residues. CDR3 loop: CASNPLPGTGPYGYTF. In DNA form, the CDR3 reads TGCGCCAGCAACCCGCTCCCCGGGACAGGGCCCTATGGCTACACCTTC.

In regard to this clonotype: The germline gene is not matched at one end of the junction; a read error may be the cause. V is TRBV5-1 and J is TRBJ2-7; maybe TRBD2 (5 bases). This CDR3 region has 15 residues. In germline, CDR1 is SGHRS, CDR2 YFSETQ. This CDR3 reads CASSPSGPGKDWYHF. The DNA of the CDR3 is TGCGCCAGCAGCCCGAGCGGTCCGGGGAAGGACTGGTACCACTTC.

With regard to this clonotype: The germline gene is not matched at one end of the junction; a read error may be the cause. This sequence joins TRBV6-1 and TRBJ2-3; 7 nucleotides agree with TRBD2. The CDR3 loop spans 14 amino acids. Germline V lookup: CDR1 MNHNS, CDR2 SASEGT. The CDR3 DNA follows: TGTGCCAGCAGGGAAGCGGGAAGCACAGATACGCAGTATTTT. It is translated as CASREAGSTDTQYF.

This clonotype was detected only a few times. V gene TRBV20-1 combines with J gene TRBJ2-7; no firm D call. V gave up 1 base and J gave up 6 bases, with 10 bases separating them. This CDR3 has 12 amino acids. The germline V gene encodes CDR1 DFQATT and CDR2 SNEGSKA (reference sequence). Written as DNA, the CDR3 is TGCAGTGCTAGAGTAGGGCCTCCCGAGCAGTACTTC. It translates to CSARVGPPEQYF.

The table lists this clonotype with a count of one. This chain uses TRBV12-3 or TRBV12-4 with TRBJ1-2, with D uncertain. The CDR3 contains 12 residues. Trimming removed 10 bases at V and 8 bases at J, with 17 bases between. The CDR3 here is CANGAPMVGYTF. Written as DNA, the CDR3 is TGTGCCAACGGTGCTCCCATGGTCGGCTACACCTTC.

This clonotype was seen just once. CDR3 nucleotides: TGTGCCAGCAGCTCGGACCCCAGCTCCTACGAGCAGTACTTC. This gives the protein CASSSDPSSYEQYF. The chain employs TRBV7-7 and TRBJ2-7; D call uncertain. Per the germline V gene, CDR1 is SSHAT and CDR2 is FNYEAQ (reference sequence). V dropped 4 bases and J dropped 0 bases, with 10 bases sitting between them. This CDR3 region has 14 residues. Full variable domain (outside the CDR3, taken from reference TRBV7-7 and TRBJ2-7): GAGVSQSPRYKVTKRGQDVTLRCDPISSHATLYWYQQALGQGPEFLTYFNYEAQPDKSGLPSDRFSAERPEGSISTLTIQRTEQRDSAMYRCASSSDPSSYEQYFGPGTRLTVT.

V usage is TRBV20-1 and J usage is TRBJ2-1; tentative D call: TRBD1 (6 bases). V was shortened by 3 bases and J by 14 bases, with 14 bases between the two germline ends. CDR1 is DFQATT, CDR2 SNEGSKA, per germline (reference sequence). The CDR3 has 11 residues. The CDR3 bases are TGCAGTGCTAGGACAGGTTACTCCAAGTTCTTC. Protein sequence: CSARTGYSKFF.

The chain uses TRBV5-1 and TRBJ2-7, with D unclear. V lost 1 base, J lost 5 bases, and 10 bases lay in between. The CDR3 loop spans 13 amino acids. The germline CDR1 and CDR2 sequences are SGHRS and YFSETQ. CDR3 nucleotides: TGCGCCAGCAGCTTGCAAGGGATGCACGAGCAGTACTTC. It codes for CASSLQGMHEQYF.

This chain links TRBV28 with TRBJ2-2, with TRBD2 as a possible D gene (5 bases). CDR1 and CDR2 (germline): MDHEN, SYDVKM. The CDR3 loop spans 16 amino acids. V lost 7 bases and J 3 bases, leaving 18 bases between the germline ends. This chain's CDR3 is CASTAPVGAYTGELFF. Here the CDR3 DNA reads TGTGCCAGCACCGCCCCAGTGGGAGCTTACACCGGGGAGCTGTTTTTT.

The DNA for the CDR3 is TGCAGTGCTAGTGAGTCAGTAAATCAGCCCCAGCATTTT. This gives the protein CSASESVNQPQHF. The chain couples TRBV20-1 to TRBJ1-5; unclear D gene. Germline assignment: CDR1 DFQATT and CDR2 SNEGSKA (reference sequence). V shed 3 bases and J shed 4 bases, with 10 bases lying between them. The CDR3 extends over 13 amino acids.

The rearrangement joins TRBV15 to TRBJ2-5, with D possibly TRBD1 on 5 matching bases. The germline V and J ends were trimmed by 0 bases and 2 bases, with 7 bases remaining between them. CDR3 length equals 14 residues. Germline V lookup: CDR1 LNHNV, CDR2 YYDKDF (reference sequence). The CDR3 protein is CATSRDPGQETQYF. CDR3 bases: TGTGCCACCAGCAGAGATCCAGGGCAAGAGACCCAGTACTTC.

The chain recombines TRBV28 with TRBJ2-1; TRBD2 matches at 10 bases. The CDR3 runs 17 residues. Germline lookup yields CDR1 MDHEN and CDR2 SYDVKM. With 6 bases clipped from V and 7 bases from J, the junction kept 15 bases outside the gene matches. The CDR3 loop reads CASRPEKKGLAANEQFF. For the CDR3, the DNA is TGTGCCAGCAGGCCCGAGAAAAAAGGACTAGCGGCTAATGAGCAGTTCTTC.

V gene TRBV4-1 combines with J gene TRBJ1-4, with a possible D match to TRBD1 (6 bases). The CDR3 covers 18 residues. V was pared by 3 bases and J by 0 bases, with 17 bases between. Looked up from germline, CDR1 is MGHRA and CDR2 is YSYEKL. The DNA of the CDR3 is TGCGCCAGCAGCCACAGGACAGCTCCAATTGCAACTAATGAAAAACTGTTTTTT. As protein: CASSHRTAPIATNEKLFF.

The rearrangement joins TRBV5-1 to TRBJ2-2, with D perhaps matching TRBD1 or TRBD2 (6 bases each). Germline lookup yields CDR1 SGHRS and CDR2 YFSETQ. Trimming removed 0 bases at V and 4 bases at J, with 16 bases between. The CDR3 consists of 17 residues. CDR3 sequence reads: CASSLGSRGQGTGELFF. The CDR3 DNA sequence: TGCGCCAGCAGCTTGGGATCTCGGGGGCAAGGCACCGGGGAGCTGTTTTTT.

This sequence joins TRBV3-1 and TRBJ1-3; D remains unclear. The CDR3 is 14 amino acids. Germline CDR1 and CDR2: LGHDT and YNNKEL (reference sequence). The V gene lost 0 bases and the J gene lost 5 bases, with 8 bases spanning the gap. The CDR3 sequence: CASSQDRPRNTIYF. The CDR3 DNA reads TGTGCCAGCAGCCAAGATCGGCCGCGAAACACCATATATTTT.

The chain links TRBV4-1 to TRBJ1-1; 9 bases are a match to TRBD1. CDR3 length: 14 residues. The germline CDR1 and CDR2 sequences are MGHRA and YSYEKL. V lost 6 bases to trimming and J lost 5 bases; unmatched junction nucleotides: 7. The CDR3 is CASRTGTGRTEAFF. In DNA, the CDR3 is TGCGCCAGCAGAACCGGGACAGGGAGAACTGAAGCTTTCTTT.

A few counts support this clonotype. CDR3 in amino acids: CASSLYQVVYF. For the CDR3, the DNA is TGTGCCAGCAGTTTATATCAGGTGGTATACTTC. The chain is built from TRBV12-3 or TRBV12-4 and TRBJ2-5; D is unresolved. The CDR3 extends over 11 amino acids. Deletions cut 2 bases from V and 14 bases from J, with 12 bases between.

The CDR3 sequence is CASSPLFQETQYF. The CDR3 DNA reads TGTGCCAGCAGTCCACTCTTCCAAGAGACCCAGTACTTC. This chain links TRBV27 with TRBJ2-5; no firm D call. This CDR3 spans 13 amino acids. Per the germline V gene, CDR1 is MNHEY and CDR2 is SMNVEV (reference sequence). V lost 5 bases to trimming and J lost 1 base, with 8 bases between them.

The CDR3 coding sequence is TGCGCCAGCAGCTTGGCTGGGACAGGGATGAGCACAGATACGCAGTATTTT. Translating gives CASSLAGTGMSTDTQYF. The chain links TRBV5-1 to TRBJ2-3; 9 bases are a match to TRBD1. V gave up 0 bases and J gave up 0 bases; unmatched junction bases: 5. Per the germline V gene, CDR1 is SGHRS and CDR2 is YFSETQ. This CDR3 spans 17 amino acids.

This clonotype appeared a single time. The chain carries TRBV10-3 and TRBJ2-7, with D perhaps TRBD1 or TRBD2 (6 bases each). CDR3 length: 13 residues. In germline, CDR1 is ENHRY, CDR2 SYGVKD. The V end lost 3 bases, the J end lost 6 bases, and 12 bases lay between the germline ends. This CDR3 reads CAISDGGPIEQYF. The CDR3 DNA sequence: TGTGCCATCAGTGATGGGGGGCCCATCGAGCAGTACTTC.

The chain combines TRBV24-1 with TRBJ2-1, with TRBD2 as a possible D gene (6 bases). Germline V gene lookup returns CDR1 KGHDR and CDR2 SFDVKD. The CDR3 consists of 13 residues. V gave up 7 bases and J gave up 2 bases, with 8 bases separating them. The CDR3 nucleotides read TGTGCCACCAGCAGGGAGGCCTACAATGAGCAGTTCTTC. Its protein product is CATSREAYNEQFF.

Here the CDR3 DNA reads TGTGCCAGCTCACCTAGTCGCGATCAGCCCCAGCATTTT. Its translation is CASSPSRDQPQHF. V and J are TRBV18 and TRBJ1-5; D is unresolved. The CDR3 is 13 amino acids. V was clipped by 3 bases and J by 5 bases, with 8 bases between them. CDR1 is KGHSH, CDR2 LQKENI, per germline. The entire variable domain, with the rest obtained from reference TRBV18 and TRBJ1-5, is as follows: NAGVMQNPRHLVRRRGQEARLRCSPMKGHSHVYWYRQLPEEGLKFMVYLQKENIIDESGMPKERFSAEFPKEGPSILRIQQVVRGDSAAYFCASSPSRDQPQHFGDGTRLSIL.

The V and J genes are TRBV14 and TRBJ1-1, with D hard to call. Germline values: CDR1 SGHDN, CDR2 FVKESK. V lost 1 base and J lost 0, with 9 bases in between. This CDR3 has 15 residues. CDR3 DNA sequence: TGTGCCAGCAGCCAAGGACTCCGTATGAACACTGAAGCTTTCTTT. Its translation is CASSQGLRMNTEAFF.

The J gene is TRBJ2-6, the V gene TRBV3-1; D assignment may be TRBD1 or TRBD2 (5 bases each). This CDR3 is built from 17 residues. V was clipped by 4 bases and J by 3 bases, with 16 bases between them. CDR1 LGHDT and CDR2 YNNKEL come from the germline V gene (reference sequence). The CDR3: CASSPGPGFLGANVLTF. In DNA form, the CDR3 reads TGTGCCAGCAGCCCGGGACCAGGGTTCCTTGGGGCCAACGTCCTGACTTTC. Full variable domain (missing parts from reference TRBV3-1 and TRBJ2-6): DTAVSQTPKYLVTQMGNDKSIKCEQNLGHDTMYWYKQDSKKFLKIMFSYNNKELIINETVPNRFSPKSPDKAHLNLHINSLELGDSAVYFCASSPGPGFLGANVLTFGAGSRLTVL.